Given below is one TCR beta chain in context. Its target is unknown. Sequencing targeted expressed TCRB transcripts, as all isolated RNA had been reverse transcribed. Only in-frame clones appear in the TCRdb table, and some are missing; sequencing was by immunoSEQ multiplex PCR. Here the sample spans approximately 41,000 clones, approximately 60% being singletons. Per germline, CDR1 SNHLY and CDR2 FYNNEI. J was trimmed by 4 bases and V by 9 bases; bases with no gene match: 9. The CDR3 has 15 residues. This sample is part of a study of beta chain features in type 1 diabetes. Study details: No age, gender or cell yield differences were seen between patients and healthy donors. The study's findings and limits: Across all four CD4+ subsets, people with type 1 diabetes showed modestly shorter TCRB CDR3s. cDNA-based sequencing might over-represent cells highly expressing TCR. It was possible that PCR favored shorter templates, equally so in patients and controls.

The V gene is TRBV2, the J gene TRBJ1-6, with 7 bases matching TRBD1. The sequence came from a man between 25 and 39 years old with type 1 diabetes. Some clones in this sample may be carry-over from other donors' samples. Sequencing was done on a sample of Tregs from blood. The CDR3 spells CARGYGTAYNSPLHF. Here the CDR3 DNA reads TGTGCCAGAGGGTATGGGACAGCTTATAATTCACCCCTCCACTTT. The whole variable domain, remainder taken from reference TRBV2 and TRBJ1-6, is EPEVTQTPSHQVTQMGQEVILRCVPISNHLYFYWYRQILGQKVEFLVSFYNNEISEKSEIFDDQFSVERPDGSNFTLKIRSTKLEDSAMYFCARGYGTAYNSPLHFGNGTRLTVT.